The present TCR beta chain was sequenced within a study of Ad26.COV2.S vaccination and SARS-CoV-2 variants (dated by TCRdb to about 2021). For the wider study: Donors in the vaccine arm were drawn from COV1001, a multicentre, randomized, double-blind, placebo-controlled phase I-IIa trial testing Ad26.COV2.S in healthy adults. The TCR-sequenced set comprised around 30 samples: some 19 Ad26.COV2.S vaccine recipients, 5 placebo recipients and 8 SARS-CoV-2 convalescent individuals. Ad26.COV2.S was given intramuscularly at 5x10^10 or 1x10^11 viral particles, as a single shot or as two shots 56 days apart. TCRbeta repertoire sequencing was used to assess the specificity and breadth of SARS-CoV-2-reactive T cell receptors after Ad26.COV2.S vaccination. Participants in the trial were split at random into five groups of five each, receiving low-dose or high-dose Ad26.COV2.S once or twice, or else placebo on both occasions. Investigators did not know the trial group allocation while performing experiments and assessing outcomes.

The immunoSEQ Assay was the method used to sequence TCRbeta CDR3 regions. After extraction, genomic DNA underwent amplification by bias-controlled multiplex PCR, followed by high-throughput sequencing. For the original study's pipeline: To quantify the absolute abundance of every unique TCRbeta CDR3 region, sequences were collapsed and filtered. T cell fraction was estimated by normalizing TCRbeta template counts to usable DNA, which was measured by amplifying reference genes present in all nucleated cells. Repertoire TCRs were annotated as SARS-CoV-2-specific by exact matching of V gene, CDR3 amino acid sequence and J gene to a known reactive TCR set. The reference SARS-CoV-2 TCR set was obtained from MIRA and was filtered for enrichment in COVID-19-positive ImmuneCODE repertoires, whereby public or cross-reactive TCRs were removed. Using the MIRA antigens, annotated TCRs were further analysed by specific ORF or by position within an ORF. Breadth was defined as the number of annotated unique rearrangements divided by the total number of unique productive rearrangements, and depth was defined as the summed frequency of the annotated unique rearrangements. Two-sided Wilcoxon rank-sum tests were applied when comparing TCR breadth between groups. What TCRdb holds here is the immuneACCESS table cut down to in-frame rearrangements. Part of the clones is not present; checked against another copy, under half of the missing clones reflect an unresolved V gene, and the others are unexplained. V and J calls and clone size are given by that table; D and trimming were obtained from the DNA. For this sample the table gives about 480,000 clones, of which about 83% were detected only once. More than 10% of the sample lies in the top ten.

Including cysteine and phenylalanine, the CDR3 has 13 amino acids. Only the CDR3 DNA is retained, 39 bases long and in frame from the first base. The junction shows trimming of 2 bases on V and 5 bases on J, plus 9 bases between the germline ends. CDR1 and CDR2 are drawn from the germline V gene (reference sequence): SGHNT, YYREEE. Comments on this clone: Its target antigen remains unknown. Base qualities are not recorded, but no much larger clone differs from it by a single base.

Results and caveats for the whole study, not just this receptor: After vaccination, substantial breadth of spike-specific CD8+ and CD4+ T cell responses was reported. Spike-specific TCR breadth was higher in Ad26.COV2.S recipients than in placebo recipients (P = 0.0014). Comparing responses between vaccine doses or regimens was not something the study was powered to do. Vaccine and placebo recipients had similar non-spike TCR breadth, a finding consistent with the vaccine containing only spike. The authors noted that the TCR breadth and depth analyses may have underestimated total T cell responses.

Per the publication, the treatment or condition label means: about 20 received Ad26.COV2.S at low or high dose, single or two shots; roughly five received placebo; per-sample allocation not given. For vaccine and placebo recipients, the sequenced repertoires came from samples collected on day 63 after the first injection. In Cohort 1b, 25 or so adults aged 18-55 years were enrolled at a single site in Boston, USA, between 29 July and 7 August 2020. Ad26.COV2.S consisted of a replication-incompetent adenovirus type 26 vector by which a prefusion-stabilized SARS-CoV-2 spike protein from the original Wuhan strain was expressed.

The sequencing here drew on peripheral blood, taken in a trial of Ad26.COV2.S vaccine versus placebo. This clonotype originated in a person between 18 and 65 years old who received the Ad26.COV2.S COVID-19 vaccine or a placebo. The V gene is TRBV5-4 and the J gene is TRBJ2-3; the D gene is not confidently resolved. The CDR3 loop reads CASSLNGVDTQYF. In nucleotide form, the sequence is TGTGCCAGCAGCTTAAATGGGGTAGATACGCAGTATTTT.